The source of this T cell receptor beta chain is a study of early T cells in non-severe SARS-CoV-2 infection. Study-wide background: Whole-blood bulk RNA, unsorted, was sequenced, and chains were unpaired. Study results and limitations: The VDJdb matching leaned toward anti-spike CD8 responses and overlooked private and CD4 specificities.

Individual cDNA molecules received unique molecular identifiers during library preparation. In TCRdb, the 5' RACE reads were re-called with MiXCR into one record per CDR3 protein. Of 98,000 or so distinct CDR3 sequences listed, about 10% are singletons. This clonotype has a count of ten or more. Its target is not known. The V end was cut by 1 base, the J end by 3 bases, with 11 bases between. Per germline, CDR1 SGHAT and CDR2 FQNNGV. This CDR3 is built from 15 residues. Sequencing input: whole blood. V is TRBV11-2 and J is TRBJ2-3, with TRBD1 as a possible D gene (6 bases). The sequence was collected from an adult who was a healthcare worker with PCR-confirmed SARS-CoV-2 infection or an uninfected control (not recorded which). CDR3 residues: CASSLGTGLTDTQYF. The CDR3 DNA reads TGTGCCAGCAGCTTAGGTACAGGGTTGACAGATACGCAGTATTTT. The full variable domain, in which reference TRBV11-2 and TRBJ2-3 provide the parts outside the CDR3, is EAGVAQSPRYKIIEKRQSVAFWCNPISGHATLYWYQQILGQGPKLLIQFQNNGVVDDSQLPKDRFSAERLKGVDSTLKIQPAKLEDSAVYLCASSLGTGLTDTQYFGPGTRLTVL.